The clone carrying this TCR beta chain was counted only a few times. The sample originates from a study of blood T cell repertoires in COVID-19. Across the whole study: The United States, Italy and Spain supplied acute and convalescent COVID-19 samples. From T cells, B-cell-depleted T cells, or PBMCs came the material, which was cDNA or gDNA.

Trimming at V came to 11 bases and at J to 4 bases, leaving 23 bases not matched to a gene. CDR1 is WNHNN and CDR2 is SYGVQD in the germline V gene (reference sequence). The CDR3 sequence is 19 residues long. Original methodology: The assay estimated nucleated cells by amplifying reference gene primers. The repertoire was sequenced with immunoSEQ multiplex PCR; TCRdb's copy has only in-frame clones and lacks some. The V and J calls and clone size are taken from that table; D and trimming were inferred from the DNA. The table has tens of thousands of clones, approximately 89% seen once. The sample taken for sequencing was peripheral blood. The origin of this receptor is a man between 45 and 60 years old with acute or convalescent COVID-19. V and J are TRBV10-1 and TRBJ1-4, with 9 positions matching TRBD1. The CDR3 DNA reads TGCGCCCCCAAGACCCCAAGACCGTGTACAGGGGGCGATAATGAAAAACTGTTTTTT. Its translation is CAPKTPRPCTGGDNEKLFF.